The 25 T cell receptor beta chains below were found in one sample sequenced in a study of blood T cell repertoires in COVID-19. The data were produced by immunoSEQ multiplex PCR, yet TCRdb's version contains in-frame clones alone and is incomplete. Of 150,000 to 200,000 clones in the sample, around 77% were seen once. The specimen was peripheral blood. These receptors originate from a man in his fifties or sixties with active or convalescent COVID-19.

The chain is built from TRBV5-1 and TRBJ2-3; 7 bases are shared with TRBD2. The CDR3 has 15 residues. With 2 bases clipped from V and 0 bases from J, the junction kept 3 bases outside the gene matches. Germline V gene lookup returns CDR1 SGHRS and CDR2 YFSETQ. CDR3 loop: CASSLAGTSTDTQYF. The CDR3 coding sequence is TGCGCCAGCAGCTTAGCGGGAACTAGCACAGATACGCAGTATTTT.

The chain employs TRBV7-2 and TRBJ1-1; 8 nucleotides agree with TRBD1. The CDR3 spans 14 residues. Germline V lookup: CDR1 SGHTA, CDR2 FQGNSA. CDR3 in amino acids: CESNTGGMNTEAFF. The CDR3 bases are TGTGAATCAAACACAGGGGGGATGAACACTGAAGCTTTCTTT.

This clone was seen ten or more times. The chain couples TRBV9 to TRBJ1-6; D unresolved. Germline loops: CDR1 SGDLS, CDR2 YYNGEE. The CDR3 totals 13 residues. Deletions cut 5 bases from V and 5 bases from J, with 8 bases between. The CDR3 is CASSSGNNSPLHF. The CDR3 DNA follows: TGTGCCAGCAGTTCCGGGAATAATTCACCCCTCCACTTT.

The chain carries TRBV7-3 and TRBJ1-1; 7 nucleotides match TRBD1. J lost 0 bases, V lost 5 bases, and 12 bases had no gene match. The CDR3 has 17 residues. The germline gives CDR1 SGHTA, CDR2 FQGTGA. In nucleotides, the CDR3 is TGTGCCAGCAGCGTTACAGGGGTCCCGAGTCTGAACACTGAAGCTTTCTTT. Encoded protein: CASSVTGVPSLNTEAFF.

The chain uses TRBV4-1 and TRBJ2-3; 7 bases are shared with TRBD1. The CDR3 contains 17 residues. Germline V gene lookup returns CDR1 MGHRA and CDR2 YSYEKL. The V and J ends lost 0 bases and 3 bases, in that order; junction bases with no gene match: 9. The CDR3 coding sequence is TGCGCCAGCAGCCAAGATGAAGGGGGCGCGAATACAGATACGCAGTATTTT. It translates to CASSQDEGGANTDTQYF.

Points on this clone: Other DNA sequences within the sample encode an identical CDR3. The genes are TRBV6-5 and TRBJ2-2, with 7 bases that match TRBD1. With V trimmed by 2 bases and J by 5 bases, 2 bases remained unmatched. The CDR3 loop spans 14 amino acids. Per the germline V gene, CDR1 is MNHEY and CDR2 is SVGAGI. CDR3 DNA sequence: TGTGCCAGCAGTTACAGGGGGCGGACCGGGGAGCTGTTTTTT. It translates to CASSYRGRTGELFF.

This chain links TRBV28 with TRBJ1-4; possibly TRBD1 for D (6 bases). V dropped 3 bases and J dropped 11 bases, with 16 bases sitting between them. CDR1 is MDHEN, CDR2 SYDVKM, per germline. The CDR3 covers 14 residues. CDR3: CASSFGWRGGKLFF. DNA of the CDR3: TGTGCCAGCAGTTTTGGGTGGAGGGGGGGGAAACTGTTTTTT.

V gene TRBV11-2 combines with J gene TRBJ2-2; 8 bases agree with TRBD1. The ends lost 4 bases at V and 0 bases at J; junction bases unmatched: 4. The germline V gene encodes CDR1 SGHAT and CDR2 FQNNGV. This CDR3 has 16 residues. The DNA of the CDR3 is TGTGCCAGCAGCTCGGGACAGGCAACGAACACCGGGGAGCTGTTTTTT. Translated, it gives CASSSGQATNTGELFF.

The chain combines TRBV27 with TRBJ2-7; a weak D match, TRBD1 (5 bases). The germline V and J ends were trimmed by 5 bases and 0 bases, with 14 bases remaining between them. The CDR3 consists of 15 residues. From germline, CDR1 is MNHEY and CDR2 SMNVEV (reference sequence). The CDR3 DNA reads TGTGCCAGCAGTCCCCTCAGGGCGTACTCCTACGAGCAGTACTTC. It is translated as CASSPLRAYSYEQYF.

This chain uses TRBV2 with TRBJ2-7, with TRBD2 matching over 11 bases. V shed 6 bases, J shed 5 bases, and the junction held 12 bases outside the gene matches. The V gene's germline CDR1 is SNHLY and CDR2 FYNNEI. The CDR3 sequence is 16 residues long. CDR3 coding DNA: TGTGCCAGCAGCCTCAGCCAGACTAGCGGGATAGACGAGCAGTACTTC. It encodes CASSLSQTSGIDEQYF.

The genes are TRBV2 and TRBJ1-5; tentatively, D is TRBD1 (6 bases). Trimming took off 2 bases at V and 2 bases at J, with 16 bases between the two ends. The CDR3 consists of 17 residues. CDR1 SNHLY and CDR2 FYNNEI come from the germline V gene. CDR3 nucleotide sequence: TGTGCCAGCAGTGAAACCTTACTCGGGACACGCAATCAGCCCCAGCATTTT. Residues: CASSETLLGTRNQPQHF.

The gene calls are TRBV7-9 and TRBJ2-4; D perhaps matches TRBD2 (6 bases). This CDR3 contains 18 residues. V shed 5 bases and J shed 1 base, with 21 bases lying between them. The germline CDR1 and CDR2 sequences are SEHNR and FQNEAQ (reference sequence). The CDR3 nucleotides are TGTGCCAGCAGCGCCCCCAGGCGGGATGCGGTTGCCAAAAACATTCAGTACTTC. Translating gives CASSAPRRDAVAKNIQYF.

This chain joins TRBV11-2 and TRBJ2-3; a weak D match, TRBD1 (5 bases). This CDR3 has 15 amino acids. Germline CDR1 is SGHAT and CDR2 is FQNNGV. Trimming took off 5 bases at V and 1 base at J, with 13 bases between the two ends. CDR3 loop: CASSPSPGRTDTQYF. The CDR3 DNA reads TGTGCCAGCAGCCCCTCCCCAGGGCGCACAGATACGCAGTATTTT.

The chain joins TRBV7-2 to TRBJ1-6, with D perhaps matching TRBD1 (5 bases). The ends were cut back, 5 bases at V and 8 bases at J, with 16 bases in the middle. The CDR3 length is 15 residues. Germline V lookup: CDR1 SGHTA, CDR2 FQGNSA. This chain's CDR3 is CASSDQGWRHSPLHF. The CDR3 region has the DNA TGTGCCAGCAGCGACCAGGGATGGCGGCATTCACCCCTCCACTTT.

The CDR3 DNA is TGTGCCAGCAGCCCCGAGGGATTCGATGGCTACACCTTC. It is translated as CASSPEGFDGYTF. The rearrangement links TRBV7-2 to TRBJ1-2; D gene ambiguous. Germline CDR1 SGHTA, CDR2 FQGNSA. Trimming removed 5 bases from V and 6 bases from J, with 13 bases in between. There are 13 residues in the CDR3.

The CDR3 here is CASLPPRTSGSNEQFF. In DNA form, the CDR3 reads TGTGCCAGTCTTCCCCCACGGACTAGCGGGAGCAATGAGCAGTTCTTC. The J gene is TRBJ2-1, the V gene TRBV28; TRBD2 aligns across 13 bases. The CDR3 has 16 residues. Germline lookup yields CDR1 MDHEN and CDR2 SYDVKM. V lost 9 bases to trimming and J lost 6 bases; unmatched junction nucleotides: 11.

The genes are TRBV30 and TRBJ2-5, with D maybe TRBD1 (6 bases). CDR1 is GTSNPN, CDR2 SVGIG, per germline (reference sequence). V gave up 8 bases and J gave up 3 bases, with 10 bases separating them. This CDR3 spans 11 amino acids. The CDR3 bases are TGTGCCACCGCAGGGGAAGAGACCCAGTACTTC. Residues: CATAGEETQYF.

This clone was observed a few times. CDR3 DNA sequence: TGTGCCAGCAGCCAGAGGGTGGCTAGTGTCTTCGGGGAGCTGTTTTTT. This sequence encodes CASSQRVASVFGELFF. The chain is built from TRBV14 and TRBJ2-2; a possible D gene is TRBD2 (5 bases). CDR1 is SGHDN, CDR2 FVKESK, per germline. The CDR3 is 16 residues long. The V end lost 3 bases, the J end lost 7 bases, and 18 bases lay between the germline ends.

The chain has TRBV5-1 and TRBJ2-7; TRBD1 agrees at 9 bases. Germline values: CDR1 SGHRS, CDR2 YFSETQ. CDR3 length: 13 amino acids. V lost 2 bases to trimming and J lost 6 bases; unmatched junction nucleotides: 3. The CDR3 region has the DNA TGCGCCAGCAGCTTAAACAGGGGGCTCGAGCAGTACTTC. Protein: CASSLNRGLEQYF.

The chain is built from TRBV3-1 (or the pseudogene TRBV3-2) and TRBJ2-1, with 12 bases that match TRBD2. The CDR3 consists of 15 residues. Germline CDR1 LGHDT, CDR2 YNNKEL (reference sequence). The V gene end was trimmed by 1 base and the J gene end by 8 bases; junction bases not matched to a gene: 3. The CDR3 protein is CASSQVTSGSYEQFF. The CDR3 DNA follows: TGTGCCAGCAGCCAAGTGACTAGCGGGAGCTATGAGCAGTTCTTC.

The V call is TRBV24-1, the J call TRBJ2-3; D possibly corresponds to TRBD1 (6 bases). Trimming stripped 3 bases from V and 4 bases from J, with 19 bases between. From germline, CDR1 is KGHDR and CDR2 SFDVKD. This CDR3 spans 17 amino acids. CDR3 bases: TGTGCCACCAGTGATCCCGACAGGATTCGATCGGCAGATACGCAGTATTTT. The encoded protein is CATSDPDRIRSADTQYF.

The V gene is TRBV30, the J gene TRBJ1-4; D is unresolved. V gave up 0 bases and J gave up 3 bases, with 11 bases separating them. CDR1 is GTSNPN, CDR2 SVGIG, per germline (reference sequence). CDR3 size: 15 residues. The CDR3 DNA follows: TGTGCCTGGAGTGTACCTGGGCTCGCTAATGAAAAACTGTTTTTT. This encodes CAWSVPGLANEKLFF.

There are a few counts of this clone. The chain links TRBV21-1 to TRBJ2-4; no DNA check was done on the table's D call, TRBD2. TRBV21-1 is recorded as a pseudogene. The CDR3 is made up of 18 amino acids. As DNA, the CDR3 is TGTGCCAGCAGCCTACTAGCGGGTCCAGAGGGGGCCAAAAACATTCAGTACTTC. Translation gives CASSLLAGPEGAKNIQYF.

The chain recombines TRBV19 with TRBJ2-2; D is unclear. V lost 2 bases and J 6 bases, leaving 19 bases between the germline ends. Germline values: CDR1 LNHDA, CDR2 SQIVND (reference sequence). There are 17 residues in the CDR3. CDR3 loop: CASSIKAWATHPGELFF. In DNA form, the CDR3 reads TGTGCCAGTAGTATAAAGGCGTGGGCGACCCACCCCGGGGAGCTGTTTTTT.

This clone was observed a handful of times. The chain carries TRBV24-1 and TRBJ1-1; possibly TRBD1 for D (6 bases). The CDR3 covers 14 residues. Germline V gives CDR1 KGHDR, CDR2 SFDVKD. V lost 5 bases, J lost 3 bases, and 12 bases lay in between. CDR3 DNA: TGTGCCACCAGTGGTTGGGGGCCGGACACTGAAGCTTTCTTT. It is translated as CATSGWGPDTEAFF.